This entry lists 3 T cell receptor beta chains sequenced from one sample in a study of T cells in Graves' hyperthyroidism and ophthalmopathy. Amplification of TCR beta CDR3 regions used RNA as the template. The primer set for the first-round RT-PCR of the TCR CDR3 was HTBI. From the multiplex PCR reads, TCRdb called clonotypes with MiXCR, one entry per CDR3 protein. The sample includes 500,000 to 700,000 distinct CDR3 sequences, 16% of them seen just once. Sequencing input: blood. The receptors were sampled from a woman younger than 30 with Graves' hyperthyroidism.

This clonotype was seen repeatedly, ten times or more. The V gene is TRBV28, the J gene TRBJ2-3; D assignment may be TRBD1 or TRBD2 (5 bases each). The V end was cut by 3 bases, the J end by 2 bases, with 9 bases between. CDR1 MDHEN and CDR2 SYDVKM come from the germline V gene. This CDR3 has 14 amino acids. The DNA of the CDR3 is TGTGCCAGCAGTTTCGAGGGACCCACAGATACGCAGTATTTT. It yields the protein CASSFEGPTDTQYF. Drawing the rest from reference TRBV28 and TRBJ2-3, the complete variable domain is DVKVTQSSRYLVKRTGEKVFLECVQDMDHENMFWYRQDPGLGLRLIYFSYDVKMKEKGDIPEGYSVSREKKERFSLILESASTNQTSMYLCASSFEGPTDTQYFGPGTRLTVL.

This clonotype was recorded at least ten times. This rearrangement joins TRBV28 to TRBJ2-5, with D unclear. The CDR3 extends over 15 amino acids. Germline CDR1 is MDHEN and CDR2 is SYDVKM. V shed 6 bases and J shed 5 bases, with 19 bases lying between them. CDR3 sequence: CASSSEWKASETQYF. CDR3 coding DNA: TGTGCCAGCAGCTCGGAGTGGAAGGCGTCGGAGACCCAGTACTTC. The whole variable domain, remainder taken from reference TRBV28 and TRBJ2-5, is DVKVTQSSRYLVKRTGEKVFLECVQDMDHENMFWYRQDPGLGLRLIYFSYDVKMKEKGDIPEGYSVSREKKERFSLILESASTNQTSMYLCASSSEWKASETQYFGPGTRLLVL.

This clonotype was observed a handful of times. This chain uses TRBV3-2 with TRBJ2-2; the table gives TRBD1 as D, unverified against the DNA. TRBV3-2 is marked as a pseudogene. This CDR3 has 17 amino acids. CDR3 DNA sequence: TGTGCCAGCAGCCAAGCTCCGGGACAGGGGAACACCGGGGAGCTGTTTTTT. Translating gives CASSQAPGQGNTGELFF.